These 19 T cell receptor beta chains originate from one sample sequenced in a study of blood T cell repertoires in COVID-19. This table comes from immunoSEQ multiplex PCR, and its TCRdb copy is limited to in-frame clones, with some not included. The repertoire holds under 300,000 clones, with about nine tenths as singletons. The sequenced material came from PBMCs or T cells enriched from blood (not recorded which). These receptors were collected from a woman under 40 with acute COVID-19.

The chain uses TRBV2 and TRBJ2-3, with unresolved D. The V and J ends lost 5 bases and 4 bases respectively, with 7 bases between them. CDR1 is SNHLY, CDR2 FYNNEI, per germline. There are 12 residues in the CDR3. In DNA, the CDR3 is TGTGCCAGCAGTTGGGCCCCAGATACGCAGTATTTT. Protein: CASSWAPDTQYF.

The rearrangement uses TRBV2 and TRBJ1-2; 10 nucleotides match TRBD1. The CDR3 contains 15 residues. V trimming: 6 bases; J trimming: 4 bases; junction bases outside the gene matches: 8. Germline V gene lookup returns CDR1 SNHLY and CDR2 FYNNEI. The CDR3 nucleotides read TGTGCCAGCAGCGCCGGGACAGGGGCCCTCTATGGCTACACCTTC. This gives the protein CASSAGTGALYGYTF.

This chain connects TRBV6-2 or TRBV6-3 to TRBJ2-3; 11 bases align to TRBD2. Germline loops: CDR1 MNHEY, CDR2 SVGEGT. Germline trimming cut 2 bases from V and 4 bases from J; bases unmatched to any gene: 11. The CDR3 is 18 residues long. CDR3 coding DNA: TGTGCCAGCAGTTACAACGGCGTAGCGGGAGGGAAGGCAGATACGCAGTATTTT. Protein: CASSYNGVAGGKADTQYF.

The chain employs TRBV2 and TRBJ2-1; the match to TRBD2 covers 14 bases. Germline V CDR1 and CDR2: SNHLY, FYNNEI. The CDR3 extends over 15 amino acids. Trimming removed 6 bases from V and 4 bases from J; junction bases left unmatched: 2. The CDR3 is CASRGLAGEYNEQFF. For the CDR3, the DNA is TGTGCCAGCAGGGGACTAGCGGGGGAGTACAATGAGCAGTTCTTC. Using reference TRBV2 and TRBJ2-1 for the parts outside the CDR3, the full variable domain is EPEVTQTPSHQVTQMGQEVILRCVPISNHLYFYWYRQILGQKVEFLVSFYNNEISEKSEIFDDQFSVERPDGSNFTLKIRSTKLEDSAMYFCASRGLAGEYNEQFFGPGTRLTVL.

V gene TRBV5-1 combines with J gene TRBJ2-3; tentative D call: TRBD1 (6 bases). Germline values: CDR1 SGHRS, CDR2 YFSETQ. V lost 0 bases and J 4 bases, leaving 12 bases between the germline ends. This CDR3 region has 15 residues. The CDR3 DNA sequence: TGCGCCAGCAGCTTGGATAGGGGGATGCCAGATACGCAGTATTTT. It specifies CASSLDRGMPDTQYF.

The chain couples TRBV28 to TRBJ1-1; D not resolved. This CDR3 has 13 amino acids. The V and J ends lost 5 bases and 2 bases respectively, with 9 bases between them. Germline V lookup: CDR1 MDHEN, CDR2 SYDVKM. The CDR3 loop reads CASSLYSNTEAFF. For the CDR3, the DNA is TGTGCCAGCAGTCTATACAGTAACACTGAAGCTTTCTTT.

This rearrangement joins TRBV9 to TRBJ1-2; D not certain. CDR3 length equals 15 residues. Deletions cut 0 bases from V and 1 base from J, with 10 bases between. Germline values: CDR1 SGDLS, CDR2 YYNGEE. CDR3 residues: CASSVDVSRNYGYTF. For the CDR3, the DNA is TGTGCCAGCAGCGTAGACGTCAGTCGTAACTATGGCTACACCTTC. Variable domain in full (rest from reference TRBV9 and TRBJ1-2): DSGVTQTPKHLITATGQRVTLRCSPRSGDLSVYWYQQSLDQGLQFLIQYYNGEERAKGNILERFSAQQFPDLHSELNLSSLELGDSALYFCASSVDVSRNYGYTFGSGTRLTVV.

V and J are TRBV5-1 and TRBJ1-2; perhaps TRBD1 as D (6 bases). Trimming pared 0 bases from V and 7 bases from J, leaving 13 bases between. CDR1 is SGHRS, CDR2 YFSETQ, per germline. CDR3 length equals 14 residues. The CDR3 DNA follows: TGCGCCAGCAGCTTGGGCGAACCAGGGGCTGGCTACACCTTC. Translating it yields CASSLGEPGAGYTF.

The chain is built from TRBV9 and TRBJ2-3; 10 bases match TRBD2. Trimming cost V 0 bases and J 1 base; bases outside gene matches: 17. This CDR3 has 21 amino acids. Per the germline V gene, CDR1 is SGDLS and CDR2 is YYNGEE. The CDR3 coding sequence is TGTGCCAGCAGCGTAGGTTGGAGGGATCGCAGCGGGAGGGCCGGCACAGATACGCAGTATTTT. The encoded protein is CASSVGWRDRSGRAGTDTQYF.

The chain couples TRBV11-1 to TRBJ2-3; 7 bases fit TRBD1. The CDR3 spans 14 residues. V gave up 11 bases and J gave up 6 bases; unmatched junction bases: 14. Germline V CDR1 and CDR2: SGHAT, FQDESV (reference sequence). CDR3 amino acids: CACGSGEGADTQYF. Here the CDR3 DNA reads TGTGCCTGCGGAAGTGGTGAGGGGGCGGATACGCAGTATTTT.

This chain links TRBV6-1 with TRBJ1-2, with unresolved D. CDR3 length: 14 amino acids. In germline, CDR1 is MNHNS, CDR2 SASEGT. Trimming took off 1 base at V and 5 bases at J, with 11 bases between the two ends. The CDR3 is CASSEGGQPYGYTF. DNA for the CDR3: TGTGCCAGCAGTGAAGGAGGGCAACCATATGGCTACACCTTC.

The chain recombines TRBV12-3 or TRBV12-4 with TRBJ2-7, with 8 bases lining up with TRBD1. The CDR3 has 13 amino acids. The trim removed 3 bases at V and 6 bases at J, leaving 4 bases unmatched. CDR3: CASSLDRVSEQYF. CDR3 nucleotides: TGTGCCAGCAGTTTGGACAGGGTGAGCGAGCAGTACTTC.

This chain connects TRBV3-1 (or the pseudogene TRBV3-2) to TRBJ2-5, with D uncertain. The CDR3 sequence is 15 residues long. V was shortened by 0 bases and J by 3 bases, with 11 bases between the two germline ends. Germline V gene data show CDR1 as LGHDT and CDR2 as YNNKEL (reference sequence). The CDR3 sequence: CASSQEPGPKETQYF. The CDR3 bases are TGTGCCAGCAGCCAAGAACCGGGTCCTAAAGAGACCCAGTACTTC.

CDR3 DNA sequence: TGTGCCAGCAGCTTAGGGTGGGCGGGGCAGAGGAATGAGCAGTTCTTC. It codes for CASSLGWAGQRNEQFF. V gene TRBV7-2 combines with J gene TRBJ2-1; weak D call: TRBD2 (6 bases). V was cut by 1 base and J by 7 bases, with 17 bases left in between. Germline V CDR1 and CDR2: SGHTA, FQGNSA. This CDR3 contains 16 residues.

The table lists this clone with a count of one. The rearrangement uses TRBV28 and TRBJ2-3; 9 positions match TRBD1. Germline trimming cut 1 base from V and 1 base from J; bases unmatched to any gene: 6. Per the germline V gene, CDR1 is MDHEN and CDR2 is SYDVKM. The CDR3 length is 17 residues. The CDR3 coding sequence is TGTGCCAGCAGTTTATCCGTGGGACAGGGACGCACAGATACGCAGTATTTT. It encodes CASSLSVGQGRTDTQYF.

The V call is TRBV20-1, the J call TRBJ2-5; D is uncertain. The CDR3 sequence is 11 residues long. Trimming took 3 bases from V and 5 from J, leaving 7 bases between them. CDR1 is DFQATT, CDR2 SNEGSKA, per germline (reference sequence). The CDR3 bases are TGCAGTGCTAGTCCCGGGGAGACCCAGTACTTC. It encodes CSASPGETQYF.

The chain employs TRBV10-3 and TRBJ2-3; tentative D call: TRBD2 (5 bases). This CDR3 is 14 amino acids long. CDR1 and CDR2 (germline): ENHRY, SYGVKD. V lost 6 bases to trimming and J lost 2 bases, with 12 bases between them. Written as DNA, the CDR3 is TGTGCCATCAGAGGACGGGAAAACACAGATACGCAGTATTTT. This encodes CAIRGRENTDTQYF.

The table lists this clone with a count of one. This sequence joins TRBV7-9 and TRBJ2-3, with D perhaps TRBD1 (5 bases). The ends were cut back, 10 bases at V and 0 bases at J, with 14 bases in the middle. CDR1 and CDR2 (germline): SEHNR, FQNEAQ (reference sequence). This CDR3 is built from 14 residues. Written as DNA, the CDR3 is TGTGCCATTCCTGGGGCAGCTAGCACAGATACGCAGTATTTT. This translates into CAIPGAASTDTQYF.

This clone came up a few times. The genes are TRBV7-9 and TRBJ1-1; 8 positions match TRBD1. J lost 1 base, V lost 2 bases, and 3 bases had no gene match. Germline CDR1 reads SEHNR; CDR2 reads FQNEAQ (reference sequence). The CDR3 runs 15 residues. For the CDR3, the DNA is TGTGCCAGCAGCTTATATCAGGGGGCGAACACTGAAGCTTTCTTT. Protein product: CASSLYQGANTEAFF. The complete variable domain, with remaining parts taken from reference TRBV7-9 and TRBJ1-1, reads DTGVSQNPRHKITKRGQNVTFRCDPISEHNRLYWYRQTLGQGPEFLTYFQNEAQLEKSRLLSDRFSAERPKGSFSTLEIQRTEQGDSAMYLCASSLYQGANTEAFFGQGTRLTVV.